This T cell receptor beta chain derives from a study of graft-versus-host responses after intestinal transplantation. The assay was immunoSEQ multiplex PCR, and TCRdb's table has in-frame clones only and misses some. The table includes more than 20,000 clones, around 92% detected once. Looked up from germline, CDR1 is LNHNV and CDR2 is YYDKDF (reference sequence). CDR3 length: 15 residues. The V end was cut by 2 bases, the J end by 4 bases, with 15 bases between. The sample in question was PBMCs, obtained about 250 days after intestinal transplant. The chain has TRBV15 and TRBJ2-7; D is perhaps TRBD2 (5 bases). The TCR originated in a human patient who received an intestinal transplant, so some T cells may come from the graft donor. The CDR3 here is CATSRPPASRYEQYF. As DNA, the CDR3 is TGTGCCACCAGCAGACCCCCGGCTAGCCGGTACGAGCAGTACTTC.